This T cell receptor beta chain was obtained from a study of graft-versus-host responses after intestinal transplantation. The table came from immunoSEQ multiplex PCR; TCRdb's copy has only in-frame clones and leaves some out. Of about 4,500 clones in the sample, more than 70% were seen once. V lost 5 bases and J lost 4; bases outside the gene matches: 6. CDR3 length: 15 residues. Germline V lookup: CDR1 LGHNA, CDR2 YNFKEQ. Processing was applied to graft tissue in order to liberate intraepithelial and lamina propria lymphocytes. The chain combines TRBV4-2 with TRBJ2-3; 10 bases match TRBD2. The TCR comes from a human patient who received an intestinal transplant, so some T cells may come from the graft donor. The specimen was ileum tissue, collected around 340 days after intestinal transplantation. CDR3 bases: TGTGCCAGCAGCTCCCTAGCGGGAGTGGCAGATACGCAGTATTTT. It codes for CASSSLAGVADTQYF.